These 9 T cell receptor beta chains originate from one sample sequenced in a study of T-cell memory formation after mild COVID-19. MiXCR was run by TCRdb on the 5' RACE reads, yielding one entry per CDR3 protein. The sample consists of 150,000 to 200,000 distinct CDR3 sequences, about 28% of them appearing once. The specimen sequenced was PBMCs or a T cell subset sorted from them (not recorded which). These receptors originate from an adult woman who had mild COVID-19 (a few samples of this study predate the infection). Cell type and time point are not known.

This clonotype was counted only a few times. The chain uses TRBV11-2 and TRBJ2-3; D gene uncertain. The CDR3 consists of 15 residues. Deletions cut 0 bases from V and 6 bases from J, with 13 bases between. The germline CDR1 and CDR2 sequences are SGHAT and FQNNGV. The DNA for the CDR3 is TGTGCCAGCAGCTTAGATAACCCCCCGGCCGATACGCAGTATTTT. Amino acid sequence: CASSLDNPPADTQYF.

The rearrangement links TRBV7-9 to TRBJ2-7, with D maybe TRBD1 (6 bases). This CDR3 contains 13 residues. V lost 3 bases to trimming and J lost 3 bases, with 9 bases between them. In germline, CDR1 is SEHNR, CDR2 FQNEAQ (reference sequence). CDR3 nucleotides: TGTGCCAGCAGCTTTGGACAGATCTACGAGCAGTACTTC. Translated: CASSFGQIYEQYF. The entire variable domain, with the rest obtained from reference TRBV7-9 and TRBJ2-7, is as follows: DTGVSQNPRHKITKRGQNVTFRCDPISEHNRLYWYRQTLGQGPEFLTYFQNEAQLEKSRLLSDRFSAERPKGSFSTLEIQRTEQGDSAMYLCASSFGQIYEQYFGPGTRLTVT.

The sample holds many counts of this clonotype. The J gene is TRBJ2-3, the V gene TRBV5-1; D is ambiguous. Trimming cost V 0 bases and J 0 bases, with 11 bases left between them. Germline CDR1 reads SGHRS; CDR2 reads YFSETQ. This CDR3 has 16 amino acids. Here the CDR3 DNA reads TGCGCCAGCAGCTTGGCTGCAGCCACTAGCACAGATACGCAGTATTTT. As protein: CASSLAAATSTDTQYF.

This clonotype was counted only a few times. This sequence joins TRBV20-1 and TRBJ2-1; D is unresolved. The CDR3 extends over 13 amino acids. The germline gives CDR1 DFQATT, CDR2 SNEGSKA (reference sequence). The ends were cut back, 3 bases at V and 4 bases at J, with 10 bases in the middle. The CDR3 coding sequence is TGCAGTGCTAGTTTCCCTGTTTACAATGAGCAGTTCTTC. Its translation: CSASFPVYNEQFF.

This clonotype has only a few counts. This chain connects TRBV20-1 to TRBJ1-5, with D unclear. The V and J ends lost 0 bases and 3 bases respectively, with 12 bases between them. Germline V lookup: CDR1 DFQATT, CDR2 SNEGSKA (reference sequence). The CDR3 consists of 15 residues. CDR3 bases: TGCAGTGCTAGAGATTTAGGGTATCTCAATCAGCCCCAGCATTTT. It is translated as CSARDLGYLNQPQHF.

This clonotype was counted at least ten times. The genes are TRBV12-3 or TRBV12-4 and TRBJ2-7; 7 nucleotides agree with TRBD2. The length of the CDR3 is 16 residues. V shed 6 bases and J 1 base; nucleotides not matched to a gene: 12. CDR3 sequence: CASSSGLAAASYEQYF. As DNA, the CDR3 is TGTGCCAGCAGCTCCGGTCTAGCGGCAGCATCCTACGAGCAGTACTTC.

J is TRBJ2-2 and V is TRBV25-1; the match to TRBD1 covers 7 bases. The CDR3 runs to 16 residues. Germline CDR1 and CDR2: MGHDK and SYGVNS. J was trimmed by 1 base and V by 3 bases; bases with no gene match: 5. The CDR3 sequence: CASSESGTVNTGELFF. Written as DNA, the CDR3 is TGTGCCAGCAGTGAGTCCGGGACAGTGAACACCGGGGAGCTGTTTTTT.

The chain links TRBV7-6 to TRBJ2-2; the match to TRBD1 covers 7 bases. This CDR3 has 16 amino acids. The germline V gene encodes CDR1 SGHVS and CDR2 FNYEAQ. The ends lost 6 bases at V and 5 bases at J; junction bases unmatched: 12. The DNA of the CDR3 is TGTGCCAGCAGTCGAGACAGGGCCCGACCGACCGGGGAGCTGTTTTTT. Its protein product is CASSRDRARPTGELFF.

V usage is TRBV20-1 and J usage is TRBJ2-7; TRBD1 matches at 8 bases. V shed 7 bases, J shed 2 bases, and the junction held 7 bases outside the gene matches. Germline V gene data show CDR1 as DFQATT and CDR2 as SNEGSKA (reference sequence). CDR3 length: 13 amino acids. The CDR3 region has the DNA TGCAGTGGAAAGGACAGGGTAGCCTACGAGCAGTACTTC. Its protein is CSGKDRVAYEQYF.